This T cell receptor (beta chain) was obtained from a study of tumor-infiltrating lymphocytes in primary liver carcinoma. Study-level background: Tumors measured about 4 to 10 cm and were stage T1-T3 N0M0.

Whole-study results and caveats: Top-250-clone fractions were significantly higher in tumors than in blood (p = 0.039). Overlap between tumor regions exceeded overlap of tumor with adjacent tissue or blood.

TCR beta cDNA was prepared out of 450 to 500 ng total RNA by means of a constant-region primer. Three nested multiplex PCR rounds, a slightly modified ARM-PCR method, built the TCR beta libraries. A C-beta reverse primer was combined with TRBV1-TRBV30 forward primers in the first two PCR rounds, and each round had around 11 cycles. TCRdb re-called the multiplex PCR reads through MiXCR, storing one row per CDR3 protein. This table has about 310,000 distinct CDR3 sequences, nearly 60% appearing once. This clonotype was counted ten times or more. The antigen is unknown. With V trimmed by 4 bases and J by 3 bases, 2 bases remained unmatched. Per germline, CDR1 SGHAT and CDR2 FQDESV (reference sequence). The CDR3 loop spans 14 amino acids. The study extracted blood RNA from unsorted whole blood and also extracted germline DNA. Before the surgical procedure, around 4 milliliters of peripheral blood were collected.

The chain couples TRBV11-1 to TRBJ2-5; 10 bases are a match to TRBD1. Sequencing was carried out using peripheral blood. The source of this sequence is a woman aged 30 to 39 with primary liver carcinoma and hepatitis B virus infection. CDR3 loop: CASSWTGGEETQYF. The CDR3 nucleotides are TGTGCCAGCAGCTGGACAGGGGGTGAAGAGACCCAGTACTTC.